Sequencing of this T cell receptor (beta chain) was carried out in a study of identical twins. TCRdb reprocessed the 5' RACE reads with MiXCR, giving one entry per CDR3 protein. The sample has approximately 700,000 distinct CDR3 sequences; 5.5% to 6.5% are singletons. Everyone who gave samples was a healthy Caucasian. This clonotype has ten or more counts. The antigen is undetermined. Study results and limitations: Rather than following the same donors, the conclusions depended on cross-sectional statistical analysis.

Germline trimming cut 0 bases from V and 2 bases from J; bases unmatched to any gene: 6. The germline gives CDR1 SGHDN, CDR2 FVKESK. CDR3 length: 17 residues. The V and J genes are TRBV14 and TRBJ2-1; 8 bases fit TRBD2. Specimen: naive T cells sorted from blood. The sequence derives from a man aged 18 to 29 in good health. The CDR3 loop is CASSQDPPLAAYNEQFF. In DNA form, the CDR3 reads TGTGCCAGCAGCCAAGATCCCCCACTAGCGGCCTACAATGAGCAGTTCTTC.